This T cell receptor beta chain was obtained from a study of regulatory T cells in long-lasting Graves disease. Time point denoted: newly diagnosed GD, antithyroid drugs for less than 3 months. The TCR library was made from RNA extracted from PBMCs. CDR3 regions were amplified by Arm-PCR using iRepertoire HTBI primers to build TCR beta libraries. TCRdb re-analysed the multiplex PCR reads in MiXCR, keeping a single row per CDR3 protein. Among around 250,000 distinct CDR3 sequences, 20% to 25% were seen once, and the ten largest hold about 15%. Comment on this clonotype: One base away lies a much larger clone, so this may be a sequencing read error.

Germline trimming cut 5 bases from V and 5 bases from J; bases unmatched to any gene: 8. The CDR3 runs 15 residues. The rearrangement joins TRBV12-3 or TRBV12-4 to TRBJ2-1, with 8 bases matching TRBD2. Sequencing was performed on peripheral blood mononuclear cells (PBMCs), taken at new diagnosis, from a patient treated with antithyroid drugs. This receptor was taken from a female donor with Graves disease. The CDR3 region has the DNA TGTGCCAGCAGTCCCTTAGCGGGAATCCACAATGAGCAGTTCTTC. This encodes CASSPLAGIHNEQFF.